This is a list of T cell receptor beta chains from one sample in a study of blood T cell repertoires in COVID-19. Data came from immunoSEQ multiplex PCR; TCRdb stores just in-frame clones and leaves some out. The data contain 95,000 to 150,000 clones, roughly 87% of them seen just once; the ten biggest clones take up less than 8.5%. The specimen sequenced was peripheral blood. The receptors stem from a man older than 75 with active or convalescent COVID-19. The CDR3 runs from the conserved cysteine through the conserved F or W. The order of the fields is clone size, J gene, D gene, V gene, CDR3 DNA, CDR3 protein. A D gene is named only where the DNA matches it firmly. Size is omitted from some rows. Given values are once, few, many or a class for expanded clones.

. | TRBJ1-6 | . | TRBV7-3 | TGTGCCTCACGACAGTCAATCTCCTATAATTCACCCCTCCACTTT | CASRQSISYNSPLHF
. | TRBJ1-6 | . | TRBV28 | TGTGCCAGCGCATCTCAGGCCGGCACATCCTATAATTCACCCCTCCACTTT | CASASQAGTSYNSPLHF
. | TRBJ1-5 | . | TRBV7-3 | TGTGCCAGCAGCAGGGGGTCTAATCAGCCCCAGCATTTT | CASSRGSNQPQHF
. | TRBJ2-7 | . | TRBV7-2 | TGTGCCAGCAGCTTAGCACTTACCTACGAGCAGTACTTC | CASSLALTYEQYF
. | TRBJ2-1 | . | TRBV5-1 | TGCGCCAGCAGCTTGGCCTTTAGGGGGGGCTCGAGCTCCTACAATGAGCAGTTCTTC | CASSLAFRGGSSSYNEQFF
. | TRBJ2-3 | TRBD2 | TRBV18 | TGTGCCAGCTCACCATTGCAGCGGGGGCCAGATACGCAGTATTTT | CASSPLQRGPDTQYF
. | TRBJ1-2 | . | TRBV19 | TGTGCCAGTAGTCCGCAGACGGGAGCTAACTATGGCTACACCTTC | CASSPQTGANYGYTF
medium-sized | TRBJ2-1 | . | TRBV6-6 | TGTGCCAGCAGTTACTCGGCCCAAACAGGGAATGAGCAGTTCTTC | CASSYSAQTGNEQFF
few | TRBJ1-4 | . | TRBV25-1 | TGTGCCAGCGCCGTCGGACAGCACTTAACTAATGAAAAACTGTTTTTT | CASAVGQHLTNEKLFF
. | TRBJ2-7 | . | TRBV18 | TGTGCCAGCTCACCGAGGAAACTTTCCTACGAGCAGTACTTC | CASSPRKLSYEQYF
. | TRBJ2-3 | . | TRBV4-1 | TGCGCCAGCAGCCAAGAGTTTGGGGGCCTCAGCACAGATACGCAGTATTTT | CASSQEFGGLSTDTQYF
. | TRBJ1-5 | . | TRBV19 | TGTGCCAGCGGAGGGCAGGGAGGTTTCGGCAATCAGCCCCAGCATTTT | CASGGQGGFGNQPQHF
. | TRBJ2-7 | TRBD1 | TRBV5-1 | TGCGCCAGCAGTGAAATTACCGGGACAGGGAGACGGCAGTACTTC | CASSEITGTGRRQYF
. | TRBJ2-1 | . | TRBV3-1/TRBV3-2 | TGTGCCAGCAGCCAAGATCCAGACAGGAAGAATGAGCAGTTCTTC | CASSQDPDRKNEQFF
. | TRBJ2-6 | . | TRBV7-3 | TGTGCCAGCAGCTTAACGTATTCAGGTTTTGGTTCTGGGGCCAACGTCCTGACTTTC | CASSLTYSGFGSGANVLTF
. | TRBJ1-2 | . | TRBV20-1 | TGCAGTGCACCGGGAGGAGGGGGCTACACCTTC | CSAPGGGGYTF
once | TRBJ2-6 | . | TRBV5-4 | TGTGCCAGCAGCTTGGGGCAGATCTCTGGGGCCAACGTCCTGACTTTC | CASSLGQISGANVLTF
. | TRBJ1-5 | . | TRBV18 | TGTGCCAGCTCACCGTACAGGGAGCAGCCCCAGCATTTT | CASSPYREQPQHF
. | TRBJ2-3 | TRBD2 | TRBV29-1 | TGCAGCGGCACGGGACTAGCGGGGATCTCTAGCACAGATACGCAGTATTTT | CSGTGLAGISSTDTQYF
. | TRBJ1-1 | . | TRBV5-4 | TGTGCCAGGCCAATGGGGCCCCTATTGAACACTGAAGCTTTCTTT | CARPMGPLLNTEAFF
. | TRBJ2-1 | TRBD1 | TRBV12-3/TRBV12-4 | TGTGCCAGCAGTTCGGGACAGTACAATGAGCAGTTCTTC | CASSSGQYNEQFF
. | TRBJ1-2 | . | TRBV3-1/TRBV3-2 | TGTGCCAGCAGCCAAGATGCCGGGTACTATGGCTACACCTTC | CASSQDAGYYGYTF
. | TRBJ2-7 | TRBD1 | TRBV18 | TGTGCCAGCTCACCACCGGGACAGGGCTACGAGCAGTACTTC | CASSPPGQGYEQYF
once | TRBJ1-4 | TRBD1 | TRBV27 | TGTGCCAGCAGTTTGGGACAGGTGGCGGAAAAACTGTTTTTT | CASSLGQVAEKLFF
. | TRBJ1-2 | TRBD1 | TRBV30 | TGTGCCTGGAGTGTGGTTCGGACAGGAGGATCCTATGGCTACACCTTC | CAWSVVRTGGSYGYTF
once | TRBJ2-7 | TRBD1 | TRBV5-1 | TGCGCCAGCAGCACCGGGACAGCGGTAGCCTACGAGCAGTACTTC | CASSTGTAVAYEQYF
. | TRBJ1-1 | TRBD1 | TRBV19 | TGTGCCAGTAGCCGACAGGGGATCGCCGCCGAAGCTTTCTTT | CASSRQGIAAEAFF
. | TRBJ2-5 | . | TRBV27 | TGTGCCAGCAGTTCGGCAAACAGAGGGAGGAGAGAGACCCAGTACTTC | CASSSANRGRRETQYF
. | TRBJ2-2 | . | TRBV7-3 | TGTGCCCAGGGGATCGCCGGGGAGCTGTTTTTT | CAQGIAGELFF
. | TRBJ2-3 | TRBD2 | TRBV29-1 | TGCAGCGTCGTCAAAGCGGGAGGGCGCACAGATACGCAGTATTTT | CSVVKAGGRTDTQYF
. | TRBJ2-7 | . | TRBV5-1 | TGCGCCAGCAGCTTGATAGGGGGGGCATGGAACGAGCAGTACTTC | CASSLIGGAWNEQYF
. | TRBJ2-7 | TRBD1 | TRBV18 | TGTGCCAGCACCCCCGGACAGGGCCCCTACGAGCAGTACTTC | CASTPGQGPYEQYF
. | TRBJ1-2 | . | TRBV7-8 | TGTGCCAGCAGCTTAGACAGATTCAACTATGGCTACACCTTC | CASSLDRFNYGYTF
. | TRBJ1-1 | . | TRBV24-1 | TGTGCCACCAGTTCATCAGAGAACACTGAAGCTTTCTTT | CATSSSENTEAFF
. | TRBJ2-5 | TRBD2 | TRBV7-9 | TGTGCCAGCAGCTTAGACGGGGGGAAGATCGACTTC | CASSLDGGKIDF
. | TRBJ2-3 | TRBD2 | TRBV18 | TGTGCCAGCTCACCACCTCGCGGGGGTTATACGCAGTATTTT | CASSPPRGGYTQYF
. | TRBJ2-5 | . | TRBV29-1 | TGCAGCGTTAGCCCCGGGAGCCAAGAGACCCAGTACTTC | CSVSPGSQETQYF
. | TRBJ1-6 | . | TRBV10-3 | TGTGCCATCACCAGCGCAGGGCCCTCCTATAATTCACCCCTCCACTTT | CAITSAGPSYNSPLHF
medium-sized | TRBJ2-1 | . | TRBV4-1 | TGCGCCAGCAGCCAAGCCGGGACACCTTCACAGTTCTTC | CASSQAGTPSQFF
. | TRBJ1-1 | TRBD1 | TRBV11-3 | TGTGCCAGCAGCAAGAGACAGGGGGCAGCTGAAACTGAAGCTTTCTTT | CASSKRQGAAETEAFF
. | TRBJ1-1 | TRBD1 | TRBV18 | TGTGCCAGCTCAGCCGGGACAGGGTTAACTGAAGCTTTCTTT | CASSAGTGLTEAFF